This T cell receptor beta chain came from a study of STAT3 mutations in large granular lymphocyte leukemia. Points on this clone: Its cognate antigen is unknown.

The CDR3 extends over 16 amino acids. Trimming removed 2 bases at V and 6 bases at J, with 18 bases between. Germline CDR1 reads MGHRA; CDR2 reads YSYEKL. Study-wide results and caveats: At least one immunodominant TCR beta clonotype appeared in every T-cell large granular lymphocyte leukemia patient. TCR clonotype switching after therapy occurred in about 30% of the 18 patients.

Each sample's TCRbeta library yielded on average around 41,000 productive templates. Assay used: immunoSEQ multiplex PCR; TCRdb lists only in-frame clones, some missing. The sample lists over 15,000 clones; 92% were seen once. The specimen was peripheral blood mononuclear cells. The chain uses TRBV4-1 and TRBJ2-3; possibly TRBD1 for D (6 bases). This TCR was recovered from a woman aged 45-65 years with T-cell large granular lymphocyte leukemia. Some clones in this sample may be carry-over from other donors' samples. DNA for the CDR3: TGCGCCAGCAGCCAATTCTCTAGGGGGAGTGGTGATACGCAGTATTTT. Translated: CASSQFSRGSGDTQYF.